One and the same sample provided the 2 T cell receptor beta chains below, sequenced in a study of shared clonotypes between healthy human individuals. Sequencing used immunoSEQ multiplex PCR; TCRdb keeps in-frame clones, though not all of them. The sample records about 510,000 clones, about 75% being singletons. The sequenced material came from PBMCs. These receptors all come from a woman between 40 and 50 years old in good health. Some clones in this sample may be carry-over from other donors' samples.

On this clone: This same CDR3 is encoded by further DNA sequences in the sample. The genes are TRBV18 and TRBJ2-2, with D uncertain. Trimming pared 3 bases from V and 5 bases from J, leaving 4 bases between. The CDR3 loop spans 12 amino acids. The germline CDR1 and CDR2 sequences are KGHSH and LQKENI. In nucleotides, the CDR3 is TGTGCCAGCTCACCGCGGACCGGGGAGCTGTTTTTT. Its translation: CASSPRTGELFF.

The V and J genes are TRBV19 and TRBJ2-7; the D gene could be TRBD1 or TRBD2 (5 bases each). The CDR3 sequence is 15 residues long. Between the trimmed V and J ends, which lost 8 bases and 2 bases, there was a span of 19 bases. Germline loops: CDR1 LNHDA, CDR2 SQIVND (reference sequence). The CDR3 is CASGTGTNIPYEQYF. For the CDR3, the DNA is TGTGCCAGTGGGACCGGGACCAACATCCCCTACGAGCAGTACTTC. The whole variable domain, filled in from reference TRBV19 and TRBJ2-7, reads DGGITQSPKYLFRKEGQNVTLSCEQNLNHDAMYWYRQDPGQGLRLIYYSQIVNDFQKGDIAEGYSVSREKKESFPLTVTSAQKNPTAFYLCASGTGTNIPYEQYFGPGTRLTVT.